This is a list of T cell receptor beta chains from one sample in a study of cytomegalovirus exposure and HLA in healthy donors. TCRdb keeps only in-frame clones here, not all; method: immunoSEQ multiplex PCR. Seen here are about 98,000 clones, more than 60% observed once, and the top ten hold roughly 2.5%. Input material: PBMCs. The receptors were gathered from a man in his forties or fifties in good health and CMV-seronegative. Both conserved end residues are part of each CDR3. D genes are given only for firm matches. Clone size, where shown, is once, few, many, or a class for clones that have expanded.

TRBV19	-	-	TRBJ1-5	CASSMRHGNQPQHF	TGTGCCAGTAGTATGCGGCATGGCAATCAGCCCCAGCATTTT
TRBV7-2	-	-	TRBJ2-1	CASSLWQGSYNEQFF	TGTGCCAGCAGCTTATGGCAGGGGAGCTACAATGAGCAGTTCTTC
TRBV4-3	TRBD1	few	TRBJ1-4	CASSQEGQGNEKLFF	TGCGCCAGCAGCCAAGAGGGACAGGGTAATGAAAAACTGTTTTTT
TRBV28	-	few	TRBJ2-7	CASSFGHYEQYF	TGTGCCAGCAGTTTCGGACACTACGAGCAGTACTTC
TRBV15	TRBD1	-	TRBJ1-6	CATSRGTGNSPLHF	TGTGCCACCAGCAGAGGGACAGGGAATTCACCCCTCCACTTT
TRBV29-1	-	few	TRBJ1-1	CSVESDGGIEAFF	TGCAGCGTGGAGAGTGACGGGGGGATTGAAGCTTTCTTT
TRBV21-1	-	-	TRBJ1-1	CASSKAPQGTEAFF	TGTGCCAGCAGCAAAGCGCCGCAGGGCACTGAAGCTTTCTTT
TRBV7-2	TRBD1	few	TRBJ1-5	CASSSQQGLNQPQHF	TGTGCCAGCAGCTCTCAACAGGGGTTAAATCAGCCCCAGCATTTT
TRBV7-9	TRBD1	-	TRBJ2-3	CASSPRTGIIGPSVYF	TGTGCCAGCAGCCCCCGGACAGGGATTATCGGGCCTTCGGTGTATTTT
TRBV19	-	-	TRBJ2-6	CASSMVGEPGANVLTF	TGTGCCAGTAGTATGGTAGGGGAACCTGGGGCCAACGTCCTGACTTTC
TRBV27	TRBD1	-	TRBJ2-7	CASSRGQAISYEQYF	TGTGCCAGCAGCAGAGGACAGGCGATCTCCTACGAGCAGTACTTC
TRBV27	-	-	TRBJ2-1	CASSLSEGSYNEQFF	TGTGCCAGCAGTTTATCGGAGGGGTCCTACAATGAGCAGTTCTTC